Sequencing of this T cell receptor (beta chain) was carried out in a study of shared clonotypes between healthy human individuals. Profiled with immunoSEQ multiplex PCR; TCRdb holds only in-frame clones, not every one. This table has about a million clones, roughly 80% appearing once. V was pared by 0 bases and J by 9 bases, with 9 bases between. The germline V gene encodes CDR1 ENHRY and CDR2 SYGVKD. The CDR3 runs 13 residues. Points from the study as a whole: Among donors, clonotype sharing was expected to be affected by sequencing depth.

Details on this clone: What it recognizes is unknown.

J is TRBJ2-1 and V is TRBV10-3, with unresolved D. The sample was memory CD4+ T cells from PBMCs. The subset denotes: CD45RA-negative fraction. The TCR originated in a man younger than 30 in good health. Some clones in this sample may be carry-over from other donors' samples. The CDR3: CAISESSLGEQFF. The CDR3 region has the DNA TGTGCCATCAGTGAGTCTAGTCTGGGTGAGCAGTTCTTC.